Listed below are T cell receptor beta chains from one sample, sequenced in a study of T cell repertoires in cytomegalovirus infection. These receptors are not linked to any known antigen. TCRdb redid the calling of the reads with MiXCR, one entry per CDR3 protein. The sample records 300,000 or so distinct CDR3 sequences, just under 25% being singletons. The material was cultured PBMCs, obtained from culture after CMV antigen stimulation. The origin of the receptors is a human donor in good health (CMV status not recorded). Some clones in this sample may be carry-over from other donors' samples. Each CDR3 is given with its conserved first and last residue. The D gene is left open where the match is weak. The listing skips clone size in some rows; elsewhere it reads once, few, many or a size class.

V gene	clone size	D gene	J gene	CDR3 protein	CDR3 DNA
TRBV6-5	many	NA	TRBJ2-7	CASSYSGVSPYEQYF	TGTGCCAGCAGTTACTCGGGTGTCTCCCCCTACGAGCAGTACTTC
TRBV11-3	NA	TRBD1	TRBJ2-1	CASSFGTGVYNEQFF	TGTGCCAGCAGCTTTGGGACAGGCGTATACAATGAGCAGTTCTTC
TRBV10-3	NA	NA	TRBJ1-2	CAIGPAGISYGYTF	TGTGCCATTGGGCCGGCGGGGATAAGCTATGGCTACACCTTC
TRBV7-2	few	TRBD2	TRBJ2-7	CASSLEALGTSGYEQYF	TGTGCCAGCAGCTTAGAAGCCCTGGGGACTAGCGGCTACGAGCAGTACTTC
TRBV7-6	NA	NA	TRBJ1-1	CASSQDMNTEAFF	TGTGCCAGCAGCCAGGACATGAACACTGAAGCTTTCTTT
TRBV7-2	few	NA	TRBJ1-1	CASSPQVGGATEAFF	TGTGCCAGCAGCCCACAGGTTGGAGGGGCCACTGAAGCTTTCTTT
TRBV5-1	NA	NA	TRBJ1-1	CASREAGATEAFF	TGCGCCAGCAGGGAGGCAGGGGCCACTGAAGCTTTCTTT
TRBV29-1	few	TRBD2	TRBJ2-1	CSVVAGVVEQFF	TGCAGCGTTGTAGCGGGAGTCGTTGAGCAGTTCTTC
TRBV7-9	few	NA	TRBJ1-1	CASSLEEYTEAFF	TGTGCCAGCAGCTTAGAAGAGTACACTGAAGCTTTCTTT
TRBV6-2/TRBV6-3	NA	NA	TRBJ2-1	CASSGASAADNEQFF	TGTGCCAGCAGTGGGGCTAGCGCGGCGGACAATGAGCAGTTCTTC
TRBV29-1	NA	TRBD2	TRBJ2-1	CSVEGLAGETQFF	TGCAGCGTTGAAGGACTAGCGGGGGAGACCCAGTTCTTC
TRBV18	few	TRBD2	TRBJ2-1	CASSPDSGGIEQFF	TGTGCCAGCTCACCTGACTCGGGAGGTATTGAGCAGTTCTTC
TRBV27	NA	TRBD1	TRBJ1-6	CASSFRDRLSPLHF	TGTGCCAGCAGTTTTCGGGACAGGCTATCACCCCTCCACTTT
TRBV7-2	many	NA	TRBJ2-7	CASSFGVYEQYF	TGTGCCAGCAGCTTTGGGGTCTACGAGCAGTACTTC
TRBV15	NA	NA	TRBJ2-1	CATSRGGTGANEQFF	TGTGCCACCAGCAGAGGGGGGACCGGGGCCAATGAGCAGTTCTTC
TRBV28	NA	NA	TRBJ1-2	CASSLLPGELYGYTF	TGTGCCAGCAGTTTACTGCCAGGGGAACTCTATGGCTACACCTTC
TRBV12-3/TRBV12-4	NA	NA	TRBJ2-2	CASSLGGQGTGELFF	TGTGCCAGCAGTTTGGGGGGGCAGGGTACCGGGGAGCTGTTTTTT
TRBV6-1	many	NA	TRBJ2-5	CASSGQRAETQYF	TGTGCCAGCAGTGGGCAAAGGGCCGAGACCCAGTACTTC
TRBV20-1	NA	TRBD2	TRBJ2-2	CSARDSGRDTGELFF	TGCAGTGCTAGAGATAGCGGGAGGGACACCGGGGAGCTGTTTTTT
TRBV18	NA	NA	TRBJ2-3	CATRGGGQDTQYF	TGTGCCACCAGAGGAGGGGGGCAAGATACGCAGTATTTT
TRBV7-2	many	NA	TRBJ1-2	CASSPGTVYGYTF	TGTGCCAGCAGCCCTGGGACCGTCTATGGCTACACCTTC
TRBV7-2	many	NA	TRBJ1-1	CASLRGTANTEAFF	TGTGCCAGCTTAAGGGGGACGGCGAACACTGAAGCTTTCTTT
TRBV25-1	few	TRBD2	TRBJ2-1	CASEPLAGGYNEQFF	TGTGCCAGCGAACCCCTAGCGGGAGGTTACAATGAGCAGTTCTTC